These 29 T cell receptor beta chains were sequenced from one sample in a study of blood T cell repertoires in COVID-19. Sequenced by immunoSEQ multiplex PCR; TCRdb stores in-frame clones only, minus some. The sample lists roughly 150,000 clones; approximately 91% were seen once. Sequencing was performed on peripheral blood. These receptors were obtained from a man between 18 and 29 years old with COVID-19, enrolled during active disease.

The V gene is TRBV5-4, the J gene TRBJ2-7; possible D gene TRBD2, 6 bases. The CDR3 extends over 14 amino acids. Between the trimmed V and J ends, which lost 0 bases and 3 bases, there was a span of 10 bases. Germline CDR1 and CDR2: SGHNT and YYREEE (reference sequence). Here the CDR3 reads CASSLDGGIYEQYF. The CDR3 coding sequence is TGTGCCAGCAGCTTGGATGGAGGGATCTACGAGCAGTACTTC.

This chain links TRBV7-8 with TRBJ2-2, with TRBD1 as a possible D gene (6 bases). The length of the CDR3 is 16 residues. The V end lost 1 base, the J end lost 5 bases, and 14 bases lay between the germline ends. Germline loops: CDR1 SGHVS, CDR2 FQNEAQ. CDR3 residues: CASSLDGAGETGELFF. As DNA, the CDR3 is TGTGCCAGCAGCTTAGATGGGGCAGGGGAAACCGGGGAGCTGTTTTTT.

This rearrangement joins TRBV19 to TRBJ2-1; unclear D gene. Trimming removed 1 base at V and 9 bases at J, with 7 bases between. CDR1 is LNHDA and CDR2 is SQIVND in the germline V gene (reference sequence). This CDR3 contains 12 residues. Here the CDR3 DNA reads TGTGCCAGTAGTATAGCGAGGAGTGAGCAGTTCTTC. This sequence encodes CASSIARSEQFF.

A single count supports this clone. The J gene is TRBJ1-5, the V gene TRBV19; 8 bases are a match to TRBD1. J lost 1 base, V lost 4 bases, and 3 bases had no gene match. The CDR3 has 15 residues. Per the germline V gene, CDR1 is LNHDA and CDR2 is SQIVND (reference sequence). This chain's CDR3 is CASSTWTGSNQPQHF. In DNA form, the CDR3 reads TGTGCCAGTAGTACCTGGACAGGGAGCAATCAGCCCCAGCATTTT.

This clone was detected once. CDR3 DNA: TGTGCCAGCAGTTCCCCCGCCTTCGGTGTCACTGAAGCTTTCTTT. Translated, it gives CASSSPAFGVTEAFF. This rearrangement joins TRBV27 to TRBJ1-1; D gene unclear. The CDR3 sequence is 15 residues long. CDR1 and CDR2 from the germline V gene are MNHEY and SMNVEV (reference sequence). V lost 4 bases to trimming and J lost 4 bases, with 16 bases between them.

The rearrangement uses TRBV27 and TRBJ2-7; TRBD1 is a possible D gene (6 bases). The germline V gene encodes CDR1 MNHEY and CDR2 SMNVEV (reference sequence). Trimming took 0 bases from V and 7 from J, leaving 16 bases between them. The CDR3 is 15 amino acids. CDR3 DNA sequence: TGTGCCAGCAGTTTATCAAAGGGGGTGATAGGGGAGCAGTACTTC. This translates into CASSLSKGVIGEQYF.

This clone has a single count. The chain combines TRBV3-1 (or the pseudogene TRBV3-2) with TRBJ1-2; D uncertain. V was trimmed by 1 base and J by 1 base, leaving 16 bases between them. The CDR3 extends over 17 amino acids. Germline lookup yields CDR1 LGHDT and CDR2 YNNKEL (reference sequence). CDR3 protein: CASSQGSSPSGNYGYTF. The CDR3 nucleotides read TGTGCCAGCAGCCAAGGGTCCTCCCCCTCGGGTAACTATGGCTACACCTTC.

This sequence joins TRBV7-9 and TRBJ2-5; a weak D match, TRBD1 (6 bases). Per germline, CDR1 SEHNR and CDR2 FQNEAQ (reference sequence). The CDR3 has 13 amino acids. Trimming removed 1 base at V and 5 bases at J, with 8 bases between. CDR3 nucleotides: TGTGCCAGCAGCTTAGACAGGGTGGAGACCCAGTACTTC. This encodes CASSLDRVETQYF. Filled out from reference TRBV7-9 and TRBJ2-5, the complete variable domain reads DTGVSQNPRHKITKRGQNVTFRCDPISEHNRLYWYRQTLGQGPEFLTYFQNEAQLEKSRLLSDRFSAERPKGSFSTLEIQRTEQGDSAMYLCASSLDRVETQYFGPGTRLLVL.

This sequence joins TRBV5-8 and TRBJ2-3; 8 nucleotides line up with TRBD1. The V gene end was trimmed by 1 base and the J gene end by 6 bases; junction bases not matched to a gene: 10. Germline V gene data show CDR1 as SGHTS and CDR2 as YDEGEE. The CDR3 spans 16 residues. The CDR3 DNA sequence: TGTGCCAGCAGCTTGTATCTCAGGGGGCTTTTGGATACGCAGTATTTT. As protein: CASSLYLRGLLDTQYF.

This chain uses TRBV30 with TRBJ1-3, with D hard to call. With 3 bases removed from V and 0 bases from J, the gap between germline ends came to 18 bases. CDR1 is GTSNPN, CDR2 SVGIG, per germline (reference sequence). This CDR3 is built from 17 residues. In nucleotides, the CDR3 is TGTGCCTGGAGGGATCCGGGAACCGCTGGCTCTGGAAACACCATATATTTT. It is translated as CAWRDPGTAGSGNTIYF.

The rearrangement links TRBV5-1 to TRBJ2-3; 13 nucleotides align to TRBD2. The J segment lost 4 bases and the V segment lost 0 bases, leaving 2 bases of the junction unmatched. The CDR3 is made up of 16 amino acids. CDR1 SGHRS and CDR2 YFSETQ come from the germline V gene. The CDR3 sequence: CASSLGTSGSADTQYF. The DNA of the CDR3 is TGCGCCAGCAGCTTGGGGACTAGCGGGAGCGCAGATACGCAGTATTTT.

The chain couples TRBV4-3 to TRBJ2-1; no firm D call. Trimming left V 0 bases short and J 2 bases short, with 11 bases between. CDR1 and CDR2 (germline): LGHNA, YSLEER. CDR3 size: 16 residues. Here the CDR3 reads CASSQDSLKPYNEQFF. The CDR3 bases are TGCGCCAGCAGCCAAGATTCCCTAAAACCCTACAATGAGCAGTTCTTC.

The rearrangement links TRBV7-7 to TRBJ2-5; 9 bases agree with TRBD2. V shed 5 bases, J shed 5 bases, and the junction held 9 bases outside the gene matches. From germline, CDR1 is SSHAT and CDR2 FNYEAQ (reference sequence). The CDR3 has 15 amino acids. Here the CDR3 DNA reads TGTGCCAGCAGCCCTTTCACTAGCGGGCAGGAGACCCAGTACTTC. The encoded protein is CASSPFTSGQETQYF.

The chain joins TRBV6-5 to TRBJ2-7, with 10 bases fitting TRBD2. With 7 bases clipped from V and 5 bases from J, the junction kept 11 bases outside the gene matches. The CDR3 spans 15 residues. CDR1 is MNHEY, CDR2 SVGAGI, per germline. Written as DNA, the CDR3 is TGTGCCAGCACCCCGGCCTGGACTAGCGGTAACGAGCAGTACTTC. As protein: CASTPAWTSGNEQYF.

This chain joins TRBV10-3 and TRBJ1-2; 7 nucleotides align to TRBD1. The germline gives CDR1 ENHRY, CDR2 SYGVKD. V lost 6 bases to trimming and J lost 4 bases; unmatched junction nucleotides: 20. The CDR3 covers 18 residues. In nucleotides, the CDR3 is TGTGCCATCAGCGCTACTGCTTCGTTGGGACAGTCTGCCTATGGCTACACCTTC. Translated: CAISATASLGQSAYGYTF.

V and J are TRBV9 and TRBJ2-3, with TRBD2 matching over 8 bases. Germline V lookup: CDR1 SGDLS, CDR2 YYNGEE. Losses at the gene ends were 4 bases for V and 8 bases for J; bases not matched to a gene: 12. This CDR3 comprises 15 residues. This CDR3 is CASSYLARGASTQYF. The CDR3 bases are TGTGCCAGCAGCTATCTAGCGCGGGGGGCAAGTACGCAGTATTTT.

This clone was seen a few times. Other DNA sequences within the sample encode an identical CDR3. The genes are TRBV7-9 and TRBJ2-7; 11 nucleotides align to TRBD2. Unmatched junction bases numbered 1, after V lost 3 bases and J lost 3 bases. The V gene's germline CDR1 is SEHNR and CDR2 FQNEAQ (reference sequence). The CDR3 length is 14 residues. CDR3 bases: TGTGCCAGCAGCTTTGGACTAGCGGGCTACGAGCAGTACTTC. Its protein is CASSFGLAGYEQYF.

This clone was observed a few times. This chain's CDR3 is CASEQGTDSYEQYF. CDR3 DNA sequence: TGTGCCAGCGAACAGGGGACAGACTCCTACGAGCAGTACTTC. The rearrangement links TRBV7-9 to TRBJ2-7, with 7 bases aligning to TRBD1. V dropped 8 bases and J dropped 0; count of bases not matched to a gene: 7. Germline V gene data show CDR1 as SEHNR and CDR2 as FQNEAQ (reference sequence). This CDR3 is built from 14 residues. Complete variable domain (other parts from reference TRBV7-9 and TRBJ2-7): DTGVSQNPRHKITKRGQNVTFRCDPISEHNRLYWYRQTLGQGPEFLTYFQNEAQLEKSRLLSDRFSAERPKGSFSTLEIQRTEQGDSAMYLCASEQGTDSYEQYFGPGTRLTVT.

The V call is TRBV7-9, the J call TRBJ2-2; 13 positions agree with TRBD2. Losses at the gene ends were 4 bases for V and 0 bases for J; bases not matched to a gene: 8. Germline CDR1 and CDR2: SEHNR and FQNEAQ (reference sequence). The CDR3 contains 19 residues. The CDR3 loop is CASSWTSGSIAANTGELFF. CDR3 DNA: TGTGCCAGCAGCTGGACTAGCGGGAGTATCGCGGCGAACACCGGGGAGCTGTTTTTT.

This clone was recorded only once. The J gene is TRBJ2-3, the V gene TRBV9; D may be TRBD1 (6 bases). Germline CDR1 reads SGDLS; CDR2 reads YYNGEE. V was cut by 4 bases and J by 1 base, with 10 bases left in between. CDR3 length: 14 residues. The chain's CDR3 is CASSLRQGTDTQYF. The DNA for the CDR3 is TGTGCCAGCAGCCTCAGACAGGGCACAGATACGCAGTATTTT.

The chain employs TRBV29-1 and TRBJ1-3, with D maybe TRBD1 (6 bases). Germline V gene lookup returns CDR1 SQVTM and CDR2 ANQGSEA. The CDR3 length is 13 residues. Deletions cut 8 bases from V and 4 bases from J, with 15 bases between. Written as DNA, the CDR3 is TGCAGCTTTTCGGACAGCGGAGGAAACACCATATATTTT. Translation gives CSFSDSGGNTIYF.

V and J are TRBV6-5 and TRBJ2-2; the D is unclear. The CDR3 length is 16 residues. V was trimmed by 2 bases and J by 4 bases, leaving 14 bases between them. Germline V gene data show CDR1 as MNHEY and CDR2 as SVGAGI. The DNA for the CDR3 is TGTGCCAGCAGTTACCCCGGAGTAGTAGGCACCGGGGAGCTGTTTTTT. This gives the protein CASSYPGVVGTGELFF.

This chain links TRBV30 with TRBJ1-6; D is unclear. The CDR3 totals 14 residues. Germline assignment: CDR1 GTSNPN and CDR2 SVGIG (reference sequence). The V end was cut by 0 bases, the J end by 10 bases, with 13 bases between. CDR3 amino acids: CAWSVERGISPLHF. The CDR3 DNA is TGTGCCTGGAGTGTTGAGCGGGGAATCTCACCCCTCCACTTT. The complete variable domain, with remaining parts taken from reference TRBV30 and TRBJ1-6, reads SQTIHQWPATLVQPVGSPLSLECTVEGTSNPNLYWYRQAAGRGLQLLFYSVGIGQISSEVPQNLSASRPQDRQFILSSKKLLLSDSGFYLCAWSVERGISPLHFGNGTRLTVT.

The rearrangement uses TRBV19 and TRBJ1-6; 8 bases align to TRBD1. V trimming: 6 bases; J trimming: 10 bases; junction bases outside the gene matches: 14. The CDR3 has 16 residues. Germline loops: CDR1 LNHDA, CDR2 SQIVND (reference sequence). Here the CDR3 reads CASSSRGWPGGSPLHF. The CDR3 nucleotides are TGTGCCAGTAGCTCAAGGGGGTGGCCAGGGGGCTCACCCCTCCACTTT.

The DNA for the CDR3 is TGTGCCAGCAGCGGACAGGGGGTCCCTGGAAACACCATATATTTT. This encodes CASSGQGVPGNTIYF. V gene TRBV7-2 combines with J gene TRBJ1-3, with 10 bases fitting TRBD1. The CDR3 is 15 amino acids. J lost 2 bases, V lost 5 bases, and 3 bases had no gene match. Per the germline V gene, CDR1 is SGHTA and CDR2 is FQGNSA. The whole variable domain, filled in from reference TRBV7-2 and TRBJ1-3, reads GAGVSQSPSNKVTEKGKDVELRCDPISGHTALYWYRQSLGQGLEFLIYFQGNSAPDKSGLPSDRFSAERTGGSVSTLTIQRTQQEDSAVYLCASSGQGVPGNTIYFGEGSWLTVV.

The chain uses TRBV28 and TRBJ2-7; maybe TRBD1 (6 bases). CDR1 and CDR2 from the germline V gene are MDHEN and SYDVKM. Deletions cut 2 bases from V and 5 bases from J, with 16 bases between. The CDR3 spans 15 residues. CDR3 sequence: CASSLEGRGRDEQYF. The CDR3 DNA is TGTGCCAGCAGTTTAGAGGGCAGGGGAAGGGACGAGCAGTACTTC.

The J gene is TRBJ1-2, the V gene TRBV30; TRBD1 matches 8 bases. J was trimmed by 7 bases and V by 1 base; bases with no gene match: 8. Germline loops: CDR1 GTSNPN, CDR2 SVGIG (reference sequence). The CDR3 runs 14 residues. The CDR3 nucleotides read TGTGCCTGGAGTGAGGCAGGGGGCTTCAGTGGCTACACCTTC. This translates into CAWSEAGGFSGYTF. The full variable domain, completed using reference TRBV30 and TRBJ1-2, is SQTIHQWPATLVQPVGSPLSLECTVEGTSNPNLYWYRQAAGRGLQLLFYSVGIGQISSEVPQNLSASRPQDRQFILSSKKLLLSDSGFYLCAWSEAGGFSGYTFGSGTRLTVV.

The chain joins TRBV7-2 to TRBJ2-1; 10 positions agree with TRBD2. V gave up 1 base and J gave up 14 bases; unmatched junction bases: 8. The V gene's germline CDR1 is SGHTA and CDR2 FQGNSA. The CDR3 totals 14 residues. This CDR3 reads CASSLGRRAGGEFF. CDR3 in DNA: TGTGCCAGCAGCTTAGGGCGCAGAGCGGGAGGGGAGTTCTTC.

This clone was observed once. The sample has other DNA sequences that encode this CDR3 too. The V and J genes are TRBV29-1 and TRBJ2-7, with D perhaps TRBD2 (6 bases). Per the germline V gene, CDR1 is SQVTM and CDR2 is ANQGSEA. Between the trimmed V and J ends, which lost 4 bases and 0 bases, there was a span of 7 bases. The length of the CDR3 is 12 residues. The CDR3, as DNA: TGCAGCGTTGTGGGGGGCTCCTACGAGCAGTACTTC. Its protein is CSVVGGSYEQYF.